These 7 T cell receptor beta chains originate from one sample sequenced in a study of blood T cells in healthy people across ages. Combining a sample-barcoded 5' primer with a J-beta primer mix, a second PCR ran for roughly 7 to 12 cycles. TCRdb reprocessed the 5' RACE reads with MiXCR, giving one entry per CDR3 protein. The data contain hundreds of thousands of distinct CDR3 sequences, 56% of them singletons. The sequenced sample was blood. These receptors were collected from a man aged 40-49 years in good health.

In DNA, the CDR3 is TGTGCCAGCAGCTCCATCCGGGGGACAGCTAGCACAGATACGCAGTATTTT. Translating gives CASSSIRGTASTDTQYF. V is TRBV7-8 and J is TRBJ2-3, with a tentative D call TRBD1 (7 bases). The length of the CDR3 is 17 residues. Germline V gene lookup returns CDR1 SGHVS and CDR2 FQNEAQ. Trimming removed 4 bases at V and 0 bases at J, with 17 bases between.

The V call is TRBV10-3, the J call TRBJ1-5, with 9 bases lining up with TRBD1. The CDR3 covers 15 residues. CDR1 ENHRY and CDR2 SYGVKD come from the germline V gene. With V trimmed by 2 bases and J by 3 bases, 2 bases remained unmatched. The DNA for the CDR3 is TGTGCCATCAGTGAGGGACAGGGGAACAATCAGCCCCAGCATTTT. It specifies CAISEGQGNNQPQHF.

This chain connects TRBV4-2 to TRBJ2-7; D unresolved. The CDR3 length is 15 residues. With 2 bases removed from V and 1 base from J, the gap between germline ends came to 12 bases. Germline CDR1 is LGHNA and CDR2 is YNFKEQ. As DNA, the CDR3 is TGTGCCAGCAGCCAAATATCGGGTGTATCCTACGAGCAGTACTTC. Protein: CASSQISGVSYEQYF.

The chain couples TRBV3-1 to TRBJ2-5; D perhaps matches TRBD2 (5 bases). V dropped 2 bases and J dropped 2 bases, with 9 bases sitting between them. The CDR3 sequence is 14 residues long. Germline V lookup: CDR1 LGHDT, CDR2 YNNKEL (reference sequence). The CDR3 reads CASSQPAEQETQYF. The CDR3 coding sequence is TGTGCCAGCAGCCAACCAGCGGAGCAAGAGACCCAGTACTTC.

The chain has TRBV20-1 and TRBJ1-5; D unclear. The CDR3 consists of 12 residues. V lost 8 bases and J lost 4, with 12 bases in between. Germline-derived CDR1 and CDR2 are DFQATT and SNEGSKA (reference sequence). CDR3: CSQGISNQPQHF. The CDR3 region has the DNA TGCAGTCAAGGGATATCGAATCAGCCCCAGCATTTT.

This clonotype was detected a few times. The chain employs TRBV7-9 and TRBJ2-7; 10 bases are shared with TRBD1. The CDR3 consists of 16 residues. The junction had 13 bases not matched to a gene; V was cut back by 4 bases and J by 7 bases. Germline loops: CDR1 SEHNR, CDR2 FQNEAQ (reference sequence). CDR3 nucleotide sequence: TGTGCCAGCAGCTCCCCATCTAGACAGGGGGCTGAAGAGCAGTACTTC. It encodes CASSSPSRQGAEEQYF.

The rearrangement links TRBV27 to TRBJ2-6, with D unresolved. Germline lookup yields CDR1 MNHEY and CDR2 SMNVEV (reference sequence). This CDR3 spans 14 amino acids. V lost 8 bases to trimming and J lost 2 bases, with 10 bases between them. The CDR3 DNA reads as TGTGCCAGCGCGGTTGACACTGGGGCCAACGTCCTGACTTTC. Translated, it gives CASAVDTGANVLTF.